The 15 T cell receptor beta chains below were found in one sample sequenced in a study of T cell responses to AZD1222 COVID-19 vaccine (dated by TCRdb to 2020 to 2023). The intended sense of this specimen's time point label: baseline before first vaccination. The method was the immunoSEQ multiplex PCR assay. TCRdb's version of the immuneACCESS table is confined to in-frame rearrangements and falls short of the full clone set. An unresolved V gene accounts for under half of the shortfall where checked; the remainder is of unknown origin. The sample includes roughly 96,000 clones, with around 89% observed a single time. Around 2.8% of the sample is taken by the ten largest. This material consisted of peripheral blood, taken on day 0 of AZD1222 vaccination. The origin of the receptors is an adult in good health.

The CDR3 reads CASSEEQGYEQYF. As DNA, the CDR3 is TGTGCCAGCAGTGAAGAACAGGGCTACGAGCAGTACTTC. The chain couples TRBV6-1 to TRBJ2-7; D possibly corresponds to TRBD1 (6 bases). Trimming removed 1 base at V and 3 bases at J, with 7 bases between. The V gene's germline CDR1 is MNHNS and CDR2 SASEGT. The CDR3 contains 13 residues.

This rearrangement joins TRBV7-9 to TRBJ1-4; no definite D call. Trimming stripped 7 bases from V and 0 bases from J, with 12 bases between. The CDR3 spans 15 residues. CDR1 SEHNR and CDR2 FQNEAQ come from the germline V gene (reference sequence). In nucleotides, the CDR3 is TGTGCCAGCATTTCCTACCCTACAACTAATGAAAAACTGTTTTTT. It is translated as CASISYPTTNEKLFF.

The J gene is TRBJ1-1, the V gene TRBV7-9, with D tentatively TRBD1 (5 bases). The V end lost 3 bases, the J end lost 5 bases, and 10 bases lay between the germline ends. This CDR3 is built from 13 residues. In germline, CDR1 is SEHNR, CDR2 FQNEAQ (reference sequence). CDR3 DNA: TGTGCCAGCAGCTTTGGGGCGGAGACTGAAGCTTTCTTT. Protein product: CASSFGAETEAFF.

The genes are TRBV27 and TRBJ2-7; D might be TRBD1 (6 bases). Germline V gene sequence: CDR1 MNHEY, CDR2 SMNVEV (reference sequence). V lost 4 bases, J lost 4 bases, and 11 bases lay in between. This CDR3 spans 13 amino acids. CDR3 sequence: CASSWVGGYEQYF. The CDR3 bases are TGTGCCAGCAGTTGGGTAGGGGGTTACGAGCAGTACTTC.

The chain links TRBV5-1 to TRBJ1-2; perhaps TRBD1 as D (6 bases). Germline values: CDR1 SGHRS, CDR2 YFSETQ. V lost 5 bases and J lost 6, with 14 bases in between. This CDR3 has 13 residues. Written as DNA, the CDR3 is TGCGCCAGCAGTCAGGACAGTTGGGATGGCTACACCTTC. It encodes CASSQDSWDGYTF.

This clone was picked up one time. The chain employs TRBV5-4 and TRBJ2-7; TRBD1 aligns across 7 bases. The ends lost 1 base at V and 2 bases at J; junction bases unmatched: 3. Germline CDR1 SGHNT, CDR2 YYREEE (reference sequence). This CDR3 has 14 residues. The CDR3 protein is CASSLWDRPYEQYF. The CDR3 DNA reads TGTGCCAGCAGCTTGTGGGACAGACCCTACGAGCAGTACTTC.

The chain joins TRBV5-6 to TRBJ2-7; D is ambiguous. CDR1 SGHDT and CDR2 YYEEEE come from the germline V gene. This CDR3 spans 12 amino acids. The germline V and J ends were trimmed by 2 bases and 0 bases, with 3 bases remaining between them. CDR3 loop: CASSLYSYEQYF. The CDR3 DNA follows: TGTGCCAGCAGCTTATACTCCTACGAGCAGTACTTC.

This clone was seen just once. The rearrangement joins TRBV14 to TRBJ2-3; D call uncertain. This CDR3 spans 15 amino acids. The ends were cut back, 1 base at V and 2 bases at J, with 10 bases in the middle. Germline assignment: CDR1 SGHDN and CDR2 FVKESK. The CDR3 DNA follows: TGTGCCAGCAGCCAAGGAATCGCTTACACAGATACGCAGTATTTT. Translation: CASSQGIAYTDTQYF.

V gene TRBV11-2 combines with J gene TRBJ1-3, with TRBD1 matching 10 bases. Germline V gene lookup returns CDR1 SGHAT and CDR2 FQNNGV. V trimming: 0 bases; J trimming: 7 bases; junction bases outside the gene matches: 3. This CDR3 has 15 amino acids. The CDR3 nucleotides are TGTGCCAGCAGCTTAGACTGGGGACAGGGGAACACCATATATTTT. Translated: CASSLDWGQGNTIYF. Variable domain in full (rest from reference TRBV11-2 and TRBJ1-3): EAGVAQSPRYKIIEKRQSVAFWCNPISGHATLYWYQQILGQGPKLLIQFQNNGVVDDSQLPKDRFSAERLKGVDSTLKIQPAKLEDSAVYLCASSLDWGQGNTIYFGEGSWLTVV.

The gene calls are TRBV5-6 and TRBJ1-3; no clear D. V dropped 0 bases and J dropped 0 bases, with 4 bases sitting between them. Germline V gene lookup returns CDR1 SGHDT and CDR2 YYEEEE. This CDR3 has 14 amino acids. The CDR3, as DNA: TGTGCCAGCAGCTTGGTATACTCTGGAAACACCATATATTTT. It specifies CASSLVYSGNTIYF.

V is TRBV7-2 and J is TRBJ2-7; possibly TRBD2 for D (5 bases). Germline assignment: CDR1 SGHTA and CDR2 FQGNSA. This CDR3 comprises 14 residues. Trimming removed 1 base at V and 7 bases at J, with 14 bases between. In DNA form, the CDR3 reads TGTGCCAGCAGCTTAGAACTAGGAGTAGTAGAGCAGTACTTC. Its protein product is CASSLELGVVEQYF. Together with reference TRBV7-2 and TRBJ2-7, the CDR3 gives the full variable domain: GAGVSQSPSNKVTEKGKDVELRCDPISGHTALYWYRQSLGQGLEFLIYFQGNSAPDKSGLPSDRFSAERTGGSVSTLTIQRTQQEDSAVYLCASSLELGVVEQYFGPGTRLTVT.

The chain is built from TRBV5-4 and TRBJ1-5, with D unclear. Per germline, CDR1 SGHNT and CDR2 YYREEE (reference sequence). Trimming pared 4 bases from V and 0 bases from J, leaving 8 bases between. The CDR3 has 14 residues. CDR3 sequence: CASSTHGSNQPQHF. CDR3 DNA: TGTGCCAGCAGCACCCACGGTAGCAATCAGCCCCAGCATTTT. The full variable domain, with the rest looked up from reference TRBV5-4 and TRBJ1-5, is ETGVTQSPTHLIKTRGQQVTLRCSSQSGHNTVSWYQQALGQGPQFIFQYYREEENGRGNFPPRFSGLQFPNYSSELNVNALELDDSALYLCASSTHGSNQPQHFGDGTRLSIL.

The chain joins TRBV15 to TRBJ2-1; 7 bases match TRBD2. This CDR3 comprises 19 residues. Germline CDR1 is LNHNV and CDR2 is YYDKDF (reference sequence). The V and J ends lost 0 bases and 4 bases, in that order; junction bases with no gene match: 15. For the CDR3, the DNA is TGTGCCACCAGCAGAGATGTGACGAGGGGACTATTACCATACAATGAGCAGTTCTTC. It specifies CATSRDVTRGLLPYNEQFF.

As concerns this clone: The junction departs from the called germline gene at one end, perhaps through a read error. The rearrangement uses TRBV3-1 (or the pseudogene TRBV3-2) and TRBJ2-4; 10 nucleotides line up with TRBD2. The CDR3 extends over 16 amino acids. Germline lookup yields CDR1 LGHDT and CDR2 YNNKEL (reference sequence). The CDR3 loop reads CASSQVNLGLAGVFHF. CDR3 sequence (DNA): TGTGCCAGCAGCCAAGTAAACTTAGGGCTAGCGGGAGTTTTCCACTTC.

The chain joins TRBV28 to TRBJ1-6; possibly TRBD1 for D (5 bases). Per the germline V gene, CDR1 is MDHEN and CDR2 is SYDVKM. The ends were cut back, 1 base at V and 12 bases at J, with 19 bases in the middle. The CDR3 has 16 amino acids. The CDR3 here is CASSLSGTGYGLPLHF. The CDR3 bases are TGTGCCAGCAGTTTATCCGGGACGGGGTACGGCTTACCCCTCCACTTT.